Shown below are 7 T cell receptor beta chains from a single sample sequenced in a study of OX40 agonist ivuxolimab in advanced cancers. The data were produced by immunoSEQ multiplex PCR, yet TCRdb's version contains in-frame clones alone and is incomplete. The repertoire holds nearly 80,000 clones, with 90% as singletons. The sequences come from CD4+ or CD8+ T cells sorted from blood, collected in a trial of the OX40 agonist ivuxolimab. These receptor sequences come from an adult with an advanced solid tumor such as melanoma, head and neck, liver or kidney cancer.

The rearrangement links TRBV28 to TRBJ1-2; the D gene is possibly TRBD1 (5 bases). The germline V gene encodes CDR1 MDHEN and CDR2 SYDVKM. The V end was cut by 6 bases, the J end by 5 bases, with 19 bases between. This CDR3 region has 15 residues. The CDR3 coding sequence is TGTGCCAGCAGCTTCAGGGCCCCGGTGCCATATGGCTACACCTTC. This gives the protein CASSFRAPVPYGYTF.

This clone has just one count. The rearrangement joins TRBV2 to TRBJ1-6; D might be TRBD1 (6 bases). CDR3 length: 19 amino acids. The V end lost 1 base, the J end lost 2 bases, and 18 bases lay between the germline ends. Germline lookup yields CDR1 SNHLY and CDR2 FYNNEI. In DNA, the CDR3 is TGTGCCAGCAGTGAAGAGCCGGGACAAAGAATTCCCTATAATTCACCCCTCCACTTT. Protein sequence: CASSEEPGQRIPYNSPLHF.

The chain recombines TRBV2 with TRBJ2-3, with 13 nucleotides matching TRBD2. With V trimmed by 5 bases and J by 3 bases, 2 bases remained unmatched. Germline CDR1 reads SNHLY; CDR2 reads FYNNEI. CDR3 length equals 15 residues. This CDR3 reads CASSRLAGGTDTQYF. Written as DNA, the CDR3 is TGTGCCAGCAGTCGACTAGCGGGGGGAACAGATACGCAGTATTTT.

This clone turned up a few times. The sample holds other DNA sequences that translate to the same CDR3. The chain is built from TRBV2 and TRBJ1-2; D not resolved. CDR3 length: 12 amino acids. Germline V CDR1 and CDR2: SNHLY, FYNNEI. The V end lost 1 base, the J end lost 4 bases, and 4 bases lay between the germline ends. The CDR3 spells CASSEGGYGYTF. The DNA for the CDR3 is TGTGCCAGCAGTGAAGGCGGCTATGGCTACACCTTC.

The V and J genes are TRBV14 and TRBJ2-1, with D uncertain. The germline V and J ends were trimmed by 2 bases and 5 bases, with 7 bases remaining between them. Germline V gives CDR1 SGHDN, CDR2 FVKESK. The CDR3 consists of 13 residues. CDR3 DNA: TGTGCCAGCAGCCAAAGAGCTCACAATGAGCAGTTCTTC. Protein product: CASSQRAHNEQFF. The complete variable domain, with remaining parts taken from reference TRBV14 and TRBJ2-1, reads EAGVTQFPSHSVIEKGQTVTLRCDPISGHDNLYWYRRVMGKEIKFLLHFVKESKQDESGMPNNRFLAERTGGTYSTLKVQPAELEDSGVYFCASSQRAHNEQFFGPGTRLTVL.

The rearrangement links TRBV9 to TRBJ1-2; 7 positions agree with TRBD1. There are 15 residues in the CDR3. The germline V gene has CDR1 SGDLS and CDR2 YYNGEE. The J segment lost 1 base and the V segment lost 1 base, leaving 4 bases of the junction unmatched. CDR3 in DNA: TGTGCCAGCAGCGTACCGGGACAGCATAACTATGGCTACACCTTC. Translated, it gives CASSVPGQHNYGYTF.

This clone has just a few counts. The V gene is TRBV2, the J gene TRBJ1-4; D possibly corresponds to TRBD1 (6 bases). The CDR3 extends over 14 amino acids. Germline CDR1 and CDR2: SNHLY and FYNNEI. V lost 7 bases and J lost 8, with 17 bases in between. For the CDR3, the DNA is TGTGCCAGCACTAAACAGGGAGAGGGCGAAAAACTGTTTTTT. As protein: CASTKQGEGEKLFF.